The entry below gives a single T cell receptor beta chain sequence along with its context. This sample stems from a study of blood T cell repertoires in COVID-19. Study background: Whether acute or convalescent, the COVID-19 samples came from the United States, Italy and Spain.

Enrolled through a virtual design, the participants were between about 18 and 100 years of age and came from some 26 US areas. Germline V gene data show CDR1 as MGHRA and CDR2 as YSYEKL. V dropped 3 bases and J dropped 4 bases, with 12 bases sitting between them. CDR3 length equals 14 residues. Original processing methods: Reference gene primer amplification yielded estimated nucleated cell counts. Profiling relied on immunoSEQ multiplex PCR, and the TCRdb table lists in-frame clones only, not all of them. V and J calls plus clone size are reproduced from that table; the DNA served to infer D and trimming. The sample includes under 300,000 clones, 85% to 90% seen only once; the top ten take about 2.2%.

The J gene is TRBJ1-2, the V gene TRBV4-1; perhaps TRBD1 as D (6 bases). What was sequenced was PBMCs or T cells enriched from blood (not recorded which). This receptor was identified in a woman between 18 and 30 years old who had recovered from COVID-19. Here the CDR3 DNA reads TGCGCCAGCAGCCAGAGGCAGGGGCTCTATGGCTACACCTTC. This encodes CASSQRQGLYGYTF.